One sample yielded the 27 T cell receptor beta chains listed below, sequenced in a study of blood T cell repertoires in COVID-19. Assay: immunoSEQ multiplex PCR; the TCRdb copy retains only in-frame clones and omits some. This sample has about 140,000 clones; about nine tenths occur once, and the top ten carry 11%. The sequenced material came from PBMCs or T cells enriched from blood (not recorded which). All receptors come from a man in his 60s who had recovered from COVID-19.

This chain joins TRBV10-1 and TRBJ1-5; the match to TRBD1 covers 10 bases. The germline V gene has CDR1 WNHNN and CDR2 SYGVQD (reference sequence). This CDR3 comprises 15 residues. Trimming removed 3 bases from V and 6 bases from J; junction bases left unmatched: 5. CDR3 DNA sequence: TGCGCCAGCAGTGAACCGGACAGGGGGTCTCAGCCCCAGCATTTT. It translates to CASSEPDRGSQPQHF.

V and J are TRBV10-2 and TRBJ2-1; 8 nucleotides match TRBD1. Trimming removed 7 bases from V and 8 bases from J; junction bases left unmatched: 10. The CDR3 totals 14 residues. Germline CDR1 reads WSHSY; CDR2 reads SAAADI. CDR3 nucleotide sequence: TGCGCCAGCAACCGACAGGGGCGGTACGATGAGCAGTTCTTC. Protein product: CASNRQGRYDEQFF.

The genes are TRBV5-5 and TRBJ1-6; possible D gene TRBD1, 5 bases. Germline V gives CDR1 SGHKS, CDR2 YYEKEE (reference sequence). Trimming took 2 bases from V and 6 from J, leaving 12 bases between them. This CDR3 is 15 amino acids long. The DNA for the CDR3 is TGTGCCAGCAGCTTAGCGGGGCAGACTAATTCACCCCTCCACTTT. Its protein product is CASSLAGQTNSPLHF.

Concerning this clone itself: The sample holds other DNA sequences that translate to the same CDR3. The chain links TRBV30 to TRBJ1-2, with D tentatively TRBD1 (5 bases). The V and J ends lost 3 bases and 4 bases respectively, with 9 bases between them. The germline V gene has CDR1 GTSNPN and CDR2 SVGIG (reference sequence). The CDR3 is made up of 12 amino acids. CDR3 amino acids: CAWSLGGYGYTF. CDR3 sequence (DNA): TGTGCCTGGAGCTTGGGGGGCTATGGCTACACCTTC.

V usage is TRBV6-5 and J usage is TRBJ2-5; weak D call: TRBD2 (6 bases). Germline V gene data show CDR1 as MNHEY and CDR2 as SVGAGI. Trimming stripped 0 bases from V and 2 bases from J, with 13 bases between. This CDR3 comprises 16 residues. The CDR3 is CASSYSGLQNQETQYF. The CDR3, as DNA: TGTGCCAGCAGTTACTCGGGACTGCAGAATCAAGAGACCCAGTACTTC.

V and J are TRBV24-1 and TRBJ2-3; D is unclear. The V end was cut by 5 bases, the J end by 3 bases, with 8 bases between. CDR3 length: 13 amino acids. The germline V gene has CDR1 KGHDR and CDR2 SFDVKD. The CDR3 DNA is TGTGCCACCAGTGTCATCGGGACAGATACGCAGTATTTT. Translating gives CATSVIGTDTQYF.

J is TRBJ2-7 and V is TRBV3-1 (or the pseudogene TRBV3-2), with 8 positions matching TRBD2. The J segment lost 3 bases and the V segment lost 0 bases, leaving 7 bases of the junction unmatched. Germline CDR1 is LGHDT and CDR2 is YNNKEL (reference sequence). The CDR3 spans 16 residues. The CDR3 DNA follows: TGTGCCAGCAGCCAAGACCCCCCGGGACTAGGCTACGAGCAGTACTTC. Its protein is CASSQDPPGLGYEQYF.

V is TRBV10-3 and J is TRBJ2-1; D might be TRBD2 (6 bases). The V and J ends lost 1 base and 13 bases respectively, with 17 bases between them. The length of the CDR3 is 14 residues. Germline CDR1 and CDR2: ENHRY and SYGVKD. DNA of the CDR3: TGTGCCATCAGTGAGTTTTCTAGCGATTCACTCCAGTTCTTC. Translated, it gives CAISEFSSDSLQFF.

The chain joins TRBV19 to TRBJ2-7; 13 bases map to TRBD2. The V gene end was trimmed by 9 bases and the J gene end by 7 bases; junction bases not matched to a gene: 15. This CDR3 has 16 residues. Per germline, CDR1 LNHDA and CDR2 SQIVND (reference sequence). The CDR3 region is CASASSTSGGLGEQYF. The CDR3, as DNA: TGTGCCAGCGCTAGCTCGACTAGCGGGGGGCTCGGAGAGCAGTACTTC.

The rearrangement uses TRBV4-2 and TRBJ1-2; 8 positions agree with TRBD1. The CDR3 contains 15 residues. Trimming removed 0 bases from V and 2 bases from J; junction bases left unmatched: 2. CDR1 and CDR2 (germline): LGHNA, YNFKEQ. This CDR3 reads CASSQDRGLNYGYTF. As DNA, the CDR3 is TGTGCCAGCAGCCAAGACAGGGGGCTAAACTATGGCTACACCTTC.

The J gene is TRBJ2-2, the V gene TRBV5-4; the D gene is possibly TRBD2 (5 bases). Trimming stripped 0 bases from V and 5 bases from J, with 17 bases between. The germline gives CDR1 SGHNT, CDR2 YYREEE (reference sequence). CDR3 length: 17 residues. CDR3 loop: CASSLEPLRRETGELFF. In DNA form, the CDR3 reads TGTGCCAGCAGCTTGGAACCGCTCCGAAGGGAGACCGGGGAGCTGTTTTTT. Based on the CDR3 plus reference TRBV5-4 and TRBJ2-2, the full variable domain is ETGVTQSPTHLIKTRGQQVTLRCSSQSGHNTVSWYQQALGQGPQFIFQYYREEENGRGNFPPRFSGLQFPNYSSELNVNALELDDSALYLCASSLEPLRRETGELFFGEGSRLTVL.

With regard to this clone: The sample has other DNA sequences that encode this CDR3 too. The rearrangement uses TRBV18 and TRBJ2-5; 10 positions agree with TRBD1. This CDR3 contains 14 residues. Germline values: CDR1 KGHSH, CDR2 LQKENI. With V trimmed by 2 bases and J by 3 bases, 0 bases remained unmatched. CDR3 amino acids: CASSPGTGEETQYF. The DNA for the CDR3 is TGTGCCAGCTCACCAGGGACAGGGGAAGAGACCCAGTACTTC.

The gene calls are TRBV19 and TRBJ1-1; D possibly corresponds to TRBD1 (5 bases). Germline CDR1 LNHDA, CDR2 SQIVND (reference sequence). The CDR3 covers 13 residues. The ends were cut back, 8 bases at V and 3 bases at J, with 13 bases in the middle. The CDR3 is CASPIRVHTEAFF. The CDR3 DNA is TGTGCCAGTCCTATCAGGGTCCACACTGAAGCTTTCTTT.

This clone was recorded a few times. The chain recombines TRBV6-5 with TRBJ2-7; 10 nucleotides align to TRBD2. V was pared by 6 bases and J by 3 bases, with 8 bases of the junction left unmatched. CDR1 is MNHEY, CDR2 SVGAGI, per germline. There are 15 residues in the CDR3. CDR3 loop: CASRGSLAGDYEQYF. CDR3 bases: TGTGCCAGCAGAGGGTCGCTAGCGGGGGACTACGAGCAGTACTTC.

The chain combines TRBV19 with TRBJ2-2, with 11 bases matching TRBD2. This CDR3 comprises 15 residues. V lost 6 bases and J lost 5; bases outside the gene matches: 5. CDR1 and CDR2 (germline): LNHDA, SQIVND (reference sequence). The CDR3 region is CASRKGLAETGELFF. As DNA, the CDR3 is TGTGCCAGTAGAAAGGGACTAGCGGAGACCGGGGAGCTGTTTTTT.

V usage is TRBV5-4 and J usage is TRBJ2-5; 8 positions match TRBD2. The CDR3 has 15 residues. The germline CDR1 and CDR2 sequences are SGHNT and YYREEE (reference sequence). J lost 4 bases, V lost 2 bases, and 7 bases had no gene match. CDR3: CASSFVAGGTETQYF. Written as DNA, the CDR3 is TGTGCCAGCAGCTTCGTTGCGGGGGGAACAGAGACCCAGTACTTC. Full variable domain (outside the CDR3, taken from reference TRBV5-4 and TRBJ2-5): ETGVTQSPTHLIKTRGQQVTLRCSSQSGHNTVSWYQQALGQGPQFIFQYYREEENGRGNFPPRFSGLQFPNYSSELNVNALELDDSALYLCASSFVAGGTETQYFGPGTRLLVL.

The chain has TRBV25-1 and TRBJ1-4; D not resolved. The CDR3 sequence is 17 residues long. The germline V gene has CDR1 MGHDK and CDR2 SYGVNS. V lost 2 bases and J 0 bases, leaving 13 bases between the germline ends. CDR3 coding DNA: TGTGCCAGCAGTGAAAGACTCCGCCCGTCAACTAATGAAAAACTGTTTTTT. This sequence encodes CASSERLRPSTNEKLFF.

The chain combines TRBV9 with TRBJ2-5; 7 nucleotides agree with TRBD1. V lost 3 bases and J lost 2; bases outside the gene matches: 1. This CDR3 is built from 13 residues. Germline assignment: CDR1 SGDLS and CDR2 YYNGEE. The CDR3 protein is CASSGGQQETQYF. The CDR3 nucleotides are TGTGCCAGCAGCGGGGGACAGCAAGAGACCCAGTACTTC.

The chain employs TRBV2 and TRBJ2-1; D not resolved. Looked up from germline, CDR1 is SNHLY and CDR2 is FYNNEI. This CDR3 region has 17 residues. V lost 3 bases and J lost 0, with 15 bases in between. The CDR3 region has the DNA TGTGCCAGCAGTGAGATACCTTCTTATAGCTCCTACAATGAGCAGTTCTTC. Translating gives CASSEIPSYSSYNEQFF.

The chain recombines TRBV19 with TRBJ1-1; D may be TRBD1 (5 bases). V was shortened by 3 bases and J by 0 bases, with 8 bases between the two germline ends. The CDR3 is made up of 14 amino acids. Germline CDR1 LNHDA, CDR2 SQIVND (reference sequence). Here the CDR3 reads CASSIRGMNTEAFF. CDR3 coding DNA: TGTGCCAGTAGTATCCGGGGGATGAACACTGAAGCTTTCTTT.

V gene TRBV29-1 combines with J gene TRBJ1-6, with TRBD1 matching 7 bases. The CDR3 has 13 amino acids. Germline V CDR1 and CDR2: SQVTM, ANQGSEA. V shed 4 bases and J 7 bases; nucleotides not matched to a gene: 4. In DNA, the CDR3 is TGCAGCGTTGCGCAGGACAGGAATTCACCCCTCCACTTT. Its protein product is CSVAQDRNSPLHF. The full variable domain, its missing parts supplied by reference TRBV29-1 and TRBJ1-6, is SAVISQKPSRDICQRGTSLTIQCQVDSQVTMMFWYRQQPGQSLTLIATANQGSEATYESGFVIDKFPISRPNLTFSTLTVSNMSPEDSSIYLCSVAQDRNSPLHFGNGTRLTVT.

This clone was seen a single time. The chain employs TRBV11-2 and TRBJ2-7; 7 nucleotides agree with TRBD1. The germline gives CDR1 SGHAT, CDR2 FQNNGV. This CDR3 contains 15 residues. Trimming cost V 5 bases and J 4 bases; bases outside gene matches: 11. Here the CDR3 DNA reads TGTGCCAGCAGCACTCCCAGACAGGGTGGTTACGAGCAGTACTTC. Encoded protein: CASSTPRQGGYEQYF.

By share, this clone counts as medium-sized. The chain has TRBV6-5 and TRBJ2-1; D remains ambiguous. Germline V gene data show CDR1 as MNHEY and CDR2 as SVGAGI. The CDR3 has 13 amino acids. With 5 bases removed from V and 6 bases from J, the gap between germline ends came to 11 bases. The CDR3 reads CASSPPWSNEQFF. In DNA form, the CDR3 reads TGTGCCAGCAGTCCTCCGTGGAGCAATGAGCAGTTCTTC.

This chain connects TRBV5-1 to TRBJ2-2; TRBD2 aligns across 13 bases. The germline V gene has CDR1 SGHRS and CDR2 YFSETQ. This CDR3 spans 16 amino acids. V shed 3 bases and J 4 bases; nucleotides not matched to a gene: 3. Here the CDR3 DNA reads TGCGCCAGCAGCTCGACTAGCGGGGGGCCCACCGGGGAGCTGTTTTTT. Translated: CASSSTSGGPTGELFF.

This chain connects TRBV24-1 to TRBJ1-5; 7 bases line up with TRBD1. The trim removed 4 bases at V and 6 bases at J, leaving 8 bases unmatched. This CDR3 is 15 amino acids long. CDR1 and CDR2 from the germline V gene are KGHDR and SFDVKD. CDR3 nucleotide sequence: TGTGCCACCAGTGACGACAGGGAAGGGATTCAGCCCCAGCATTTT. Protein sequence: CATSDDREGIQPQHF.

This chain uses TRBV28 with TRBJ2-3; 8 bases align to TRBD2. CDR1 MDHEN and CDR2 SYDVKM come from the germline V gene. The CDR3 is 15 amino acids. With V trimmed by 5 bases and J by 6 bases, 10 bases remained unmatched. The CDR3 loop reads CASSPPGGRRDTQYF. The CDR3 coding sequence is TGTGCCAGCAGTCCCCCGGGCGGGAGGCGGGATACGCAGTATTTT.

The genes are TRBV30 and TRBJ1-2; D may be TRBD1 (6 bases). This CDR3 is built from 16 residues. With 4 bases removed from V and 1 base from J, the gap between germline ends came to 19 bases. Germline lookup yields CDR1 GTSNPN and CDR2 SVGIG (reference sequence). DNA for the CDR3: TGTGCCTGGACATTTTCATGGACAGCTCGTAACTATGGCTACACCTTC. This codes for CAWTFSWTARNYGYTF.